Following are 19 T cell receptor beta chains from one sample sequenced in a study of cytomegalovirus exposure and HLA in healthy donors. PCR employed 60 Vbeta and 13 Jbeta primers. TCRdb's copy holds only in-frame clones and misses some; the assay was immunoSEQ multiplex PCR. This sample has some 150,000 clones, with approximately 81% found just once. The sample was PBMCs. The receptors here all came from a woman aged 25 to 39 in good health and CMV-seropositive.

The chain links TRBV30 to TRBJ1-2; 7 nucleotides align to TRBD1. The germline CDR1 and CDR2 sequences are GTSNPN and SVGIG (reference sequence). This CDR3 is 15 amino acids long. The ends lost 0 bases at V and 6 bases at J; junction bases unmatched: 10. The CDR3 sequence is CAWSVSGRGMDGYTF. CDR3 in DNA: TGTGCCTGGAGTGTATCCGGCAGGGGGATGGATGGCTACACCTTC.

The chain couples TRBV6-6 to TRBJ1-6, with 8 positions matching TRBD1. The CDR3 totals 15 residues. V shed 2 bases, J shed 7 bases, and the junction held 4 bases outside the gene matches. From germline, CDR1 is MNHNY and CDR2 SVGAGI (reference sequence). In nucleotides, the CDR3 is TGTGCCAGCAGTTACCCCGGGACAGGAAATTCACCCCTCCACTTT. Amino acids: CASSYPGTGNSPLHF.

This rearrangement joins TRBV2 to TRBJ2-3; 7 bases line up with TRBD2. CDR1 and CDR2 (germline): SNHLY, FYNNEI. The CDR3 is made up of 13 amino acids. The V segment lost 11 bases and the J segment 4 bases; nucleotides outside the gene matches: 9. CDR3 amino acids: CACRGEGPDTQYF. As DNA, the CDR3 is TGTGCCTGCCGGGGGGAGGGCCCAGATACGCAGTATTTT.

The sample holds a few counts of this clone. The chain combines TRBV6-1 with TRBJ2-3; 9 bases line up with TRBD1. With V trimmed by 6 bases and J by 4 bases, 2 bases remained unmatched. The germline CDR1 and CDR2 sequences are MNHNS and SASEGT. The CDR3 length is 13 residues. The CDR3 DNA reads as TGTGCCAGCAGACGACAGGGGGCAGATACGCAGTATTTT. Its protein is CASRRQGADTQYF.

The chain uses TRBV4-1 and TRBJ2-5, with TRBD2 matching over 7 bases. The V segment lost 2 bases and the J segment 4 bases; nucleotides outside the gene matches: 7. Per the germline V gene, CDR1 is MGHRA and CDR2 is YSYEKL. The CDR3 extends over 15 amino acids. CDR3 sequence: CASSQRILAVETQYF. The CDR3 DNA is TGCGCCAGCAGCCAAAGAATCCTAGCGGTAGAGACCCAGTACTTC.

The CDR3 region is CASSLGPGQGVNEQFF. The DNA for the CDR3 is TGTGCCAGCAGTTTAGGTCCGGGACAGGGGGTCAATGAGCAGTTCTTC. The chain uses TRBV27 and TRBJ2-1, with 11 bases aligning to TRBD1. CDR1 MNHEY and CDR2 SMNVEV come from the germline V gene (reference sequence). V lost 2 bases to trimming and J lost 6 bases; unmatched junction nucleotides: 6. This CDR3 spans 16 amino acids.

The chain is built from TRBV11-2 and TRBJ1-2, with a weak D call TRBD1 (5 bases). V gave up 1 base and J gave up 7 bases, with 13 bases separating them. CDR3 length equals 14 residues. CDR1 is SGHAT and CDR2 is FQNNGV in the germline V gene. In DNA form, the CDR3 reads TGTGCCAGCAGCTTAGTCCCGGGAGGGGCTGGCTACACCTTC. This codes for CASSLVPGGAGYTF.

The rearrangement joins TRBV4-3 to TRBJ1-4; D is unclear. Germline CDR1 is LGHNA and CDR2 is YSLEER. The length of the CDR3 is 15 residues. Trimming left V 1 base short and J 8 bases short, with 14 bases between. The CDR3 spells CASSQGQRSGEKLFF. The DNA for the CDR3 is TGCGCCAGCAGCCAAGGTCAACGTTCGGGGGAAAAACTGTTTTTT.

The CDR3 nucleotides are TGTGCCAGCAGCCCCCTTACCGGGGAGCTGTTTTTT. Translation gives CASSPLTGELFF. This chain connects TRBV7-3 to TRBJ2-2; unclear D gene. This CDR3 region has 12 residues. The germline V and J ends were trimmed by 5 bases and 5 bases, with 6 bases remaining between them. Germline assignment: CDR1 SGHTA and CDR2 FQGTGA.

J is TRBJ2-7 and V is TRBV7-2; possibly TRBD2 for D (5 bases). Germline CDR1 and CDR2: SGHTA and FQGNSA. This CDR3 is built from 13 residues. V gave up 5 bases and J gave up 4 bases, with 12 bases separating them. The chain's CDR3 is CASSVGGLYEQYF. The CDR3 DNA is TGTGCCAGCAGCGTCGGCGGGCTGTACGAGCAGTACTTC.

The genes are TRBV9 and TRBJ1-3, with D maybe TRBD1 (5 bases). V was trimmed by 0 bases and J by 4 bases, leaving 11 bases between them. Germline CDR1 SGDLS, CDR2 YYNGEE. The CDR3 spans 15 residues. The CDR3 region is CASSVGAGYGNTIYF. DNA for the CDR3: TGTGCCAGCAGCGTAGGGGCAGGGTACGGAAACACCATATATTTT.

In its sample, this clone was seen once. The chain joins TRBV5-1 to TRBJ2-5; 8 bases are a match to TRBD1. CDR1 and CDR2 from the germline V gene are SGHRS and YFSETQ. The CDR3 contains 14 residues. With 5 bases clipped from V and 7 bases from J, the junction kept 10 bases outside the gene matches. The DNA for the CDR3 is TGCGCCAGCAGGGGGGACAGGTCCACCGCGACCCAGTACTTC. It translates to CASRGDRSTATQYF. Together with reference TRBV5-1 and TRBJ2-5, the CDR3 gives the full variable domain: KAGVTQTPRYLIKTRGQQVTLSCSPISGHRSVSWYQQTPGQGLQFLFEYFSETQRNKGNFPGRFSGRQFSNSRSEMNVSTLELGDSALYLCASRGDRSTATQYFGPGTRLLVL.

The rearrangement uses TRBV28 and TRBJ1-5, with D possibly matching TRBD1 (6 bases). The V end was cut by 0 bases, the J end by 3 bases, with 15 bases between. Per germline, CDR1 MDHEN and CDR2 SYDVKM. This CDR3 contains 17 residues. CDR3 nucleotides: TGTGCCAGCAGTTTATGGCTTACACAGGGAGACAATCAGCCCCAGCATTTT. Translation: CASSLWLTQGDNQPQHF.

This rearrangement joins TRBV5-1 to TRBJ1-2; D gene unclear. The germline V gene has CDR1 SGHRS and CDR2 YFSETQ. V gave up 7 bases and J gave up 5 bases, with 18 bases separating them. This CDR3 has 14 residues. The CDR3 bases are TGCGCCAGCGCCGGGGAGGCTCGAGGGTATGGCTACACCTTC. This codes for CASAGEARGYGYTF.

The genes are TRBV7-2 and TRBJ1-2, with 7 bases fitting TRBD1. The V and J ends lost 5 bases and 5 bases, in that order; junction bases with no gene match: 14. Germline V lookup: CDR1 SGHTA, CDR2 FQGNSA. The CDR3 is 16 residues long. This chain's CDR3 is CASSPNWAGGRYGYTF. CDR3 DNA sequence: TGTGCCAGCAGCCCAAATTGGGCAGGGGGTCGGTATGGCTACACCTTC.

This clone was recorded a few times. V gene TRBV30 combines with J gene TRBJ1-1; a possible D gene is TRBD1 (6 bases). V lost 7 bases and J lost 7, with 13 bases in between. CDR1 is GTSNPN and CDR2 is SVGIG in the germline V gene (reference sequence). The CDR3 length is 11 residues. CDR3 sequence: CAYSTGVEAFF. The CDR3 nucleotides are TGTGCCTATTCGACAGGTGTTGAAGCTTTCTTT.

The chain combines TRBV10-3 with TRBJ2-7; tentative D call: TRBD1 (5 bases). CDR1 and CDR2 (germline): ENHRY, SYGVKD. Trimming took 0 bases from V and 3 from J, leaving 12 bases between them. The CDR3 covers 15 residues. CDR3 sequence (DNA): TGTGCCATCAGTGAGTCTCAGGGCTCGAGCTACGAGCAGTACTTC. Residues: CAISESQGSSYEQYF.

This chain links TRBV19 with TRBJ2-3; 8 bases line up with TRBD1. This CDR3 comprises 14 residues. The V gene's germline CDR1 is LNHDA and CDR2 SQIVND (reference sequence). After removal of 7 bases from V and 4 bases from J, the junction contained 7 bases not matched to a gene. The CDR3 DNA reads as TGTGCCAGTAACTCAGGGGGCAAGGCAGATACGCAGTATTTT. Residues: CASNSGGKADTQYF.

The chain carries TRBV28 and TRBJ2-1, with 8 positions matching TRBD1. In germline, CDR1 is MDHEN, CDR2 SYDVKM. There are 15 residues in the CDR3. After removal of 4 bases from V and 7 bases from J, the junction contained 9 bases not matched to a gene. The CDR3 sequence is CASSSGGSEVNEQFF. Written as DNA, the CDR3 is TGTGCCAGCAGTTCAGGGGGCTCGGAAGTGAATGAGCAGTTCTTC.